The sequence of this T cell receptor (beta chain) was determined in a study of identical twins. Study-level points and caveats: Modeled out-of-frame TCR alpha sharing in monozygotic twins fell below observed levels.

On this clonotype: Its antigen is currently unknown.

The CDR3 loop spans 15 amino acids. Germline loops: CDR1 MNHEY, CDR2 SVGAGI. The V end was cut by 4 bases, the J end by 1 base, with 14 bases between. TCRdb reprocessed the 5' RACE reads via MiXCR and lists one record per CDR3 protein. The repertoire consists of 650,000 to 750,000 distinct CDR3 sequences, with 21% occurring once and the leading ten covering 4.3%. The sample was also reused in another study, on T cells expressing NK-cell markers. As that report states: There were seven HCMV-seropositive donors and one seronegative donor among the eight sequenced. Anti-gamma-delta TCR antibody use in several experiments restricted sorting to alpha-beta TCR T cells. Each of several donors carried dominant NKG2C+ clonotypes accounting for about 1.0-7.5% of CD8+ T cells.

This chain uses TRBV6-5 with TRBJ2-7, with D uncertain. The sample comprised PBMCs. The clonotype originates from a woman under 30 in good health. CDR3 amino acids: CASSSTTHSSYEQYF. In DNA form, the CDR3 reads TGTGCCAGCAGTTCCACGACACATTCTTCCTACGAGCAGTACTTC.